The 24 T cell receptor beta chains presented below share a single source sample, sequenced in a study of cytomegalovirus exposure and HLA in healthy donors. Generated by immunoSEQ multiplex PCR, the TCRdb table keeps only in-frame clones and is missing some. The sample holds a few hundred thousand clones; around 91% are singletons and the top ten take 0.37%. The material sequenced was PBMCs. The source is a woman younger than 30 in good health and CMV-seronegative.

The chain joins TRBV5-4 to TRBJ1-2; D is unclear. Germline V gene lookup returns CDR1 SGHNT and CDR2 YYREEE (reference sequence). The CDR3 runs 14 residues. Trimming left V 7 bases short and J 10 bases short, with 23 bases between. CDR3 nucleotides: TGTGCCAGCGCAAACTTCGAGGGAAATTGGGACTACACCTTC. Amino acids: CASANFEGNWDYTF. Drawing the rest from reference TRBV5-4 and TRBJ1-2, the complete variable domain is ETGVTQSPTHLIKTRGQQVTLRCSSQSGHNTVSWYQQALGQGPQFIFQYYREEENGRGNFPPRFSGLQFPNYSSELNVNALELDDSALYLCASANFEGNWDYTFGSGTRLTVV.

The J gene is TRBJ2-7, the V gene TRBV5-4, with D possibly matching TRBD2 (5 bases). V was pared by 4 bases and J by 2 bases, with 10 bases between. The CDR3 covers 13 residues. The germline V gene has CDR1 SGHNT and CDR2 YYREEE (reference sequence). In nucleotides, the CDR3 is TGTGCCAGCAGCCTAGCATCCACCTACGAGCAGTACTTC. Translation: CASSLASTYEQYF.

The V call is TRBV9, the J call TRBJ1-3; D might be TRBD1 (5 bases). The CDR3 runs 16 residues. Germline assignment: CDR1 SGDLS and CDR2 YYNGEE. The germline V and J ends were trimmed by 0 bases and 0 bases, with 10 bases remaining between them. CDR3 loop: CASSVAGGGSGNTIYF. CDR3 sequence (DNA): TGTGCCAGCAGCGTAGCTGGGGGGGGCTCTGGAAACACCATATATTTT.

V and J are TRBV5-1 and TRBJ1-2; D unresolved. V was cut by 4 bases and J by 6 bases, with 10 bases left in between. The CDR3 contains 12 residues. Germline V CDR1 and CDR2: SGHRS, YFSETQ. The CDR3 sequence: CASSNPRDGYTF. CDR3 sequence (DNA): TGCGCCAGCAGCAACCCTCGCGATGGCTACACCTTC.

Written as DNA, the CDR3 is TGCGCCAGCAGCTCCTCGGGACAGGGGGCAACTGGAAACACCATATATTTT. It specifies CASSSSGQGATGNTIYF. The gene calls are TRBV5-1 and TRBJ1-3, with TRBD1 identical over 12 bases. Germline V gives CDR1 SGHRS, CDR2 YFSETQ. The length of the CDR3 is 17 residues. Unmatched junction bases numbered 6, after V lost 3 bases and J lost 2 bases. The full variable domain, its missing parts supplied by reference TRBV5-1 and TRBJ1-3, is KAGVTQTPRYLIKTRGQQVTLSCSPISGHRSVSWYQQTPGQGLQFLFEYFSETQRNKGNFPGRFSGRQFSNSRSEMNVSTLELGDSALYLCASSSSGQGATGNTIYFGEGSWLTVV.

The J gene is TRBJ1-3, the V gene TRBV6-5; perhaps TRBD1 as D (5 bases). The CDR3 covers 15 residues. CDR1 and CDR2 (germline): MNHEY, SVGAGI. Trimming shortened V by 6 bases and J by 0 bases, and 12 bases separated the two germline ends. The CDR3 DNA sequence: TGTGCCAGCAGACCATCTGGGGCCTCTGGAAACACCATATATTTT. The encoded protein is CASRPSGASGNTIYF.

The chain uses TRBV28 and TRBJ2-3, with D perhaps matching TRBD1 (5 bases). The length of the CDR3 is 13 residues. Trimming took off 3 bases at V and 5 bases at J, with 9 bases between the two ends. Per germline, CDR1 MDHEN and CDR2 SYDVKM. The DNA of the CDR3 is TGTGCCAGCAGTTTGGGGCACGAAGATACGCAGTATTTT. It specifies CASSLGHEDTQYF. Drawing the rest from reference TRBV28 and TRBJ2-3, the complete variable domain is DVKVTQSSRYLVKRTGEKVFLECVQDMDHENMFWYRQDPGLGLRLIYFSYDVKMKEKGDIPEGYSVSREKKERFSLILESASTNQTSMYLCASSLGHEDTQYFGPGTRLTVL.

Here the CDR3 reads CASSLRGETQYF. CDR3 DNA: TGTGCCAGCTCGCTGAGGGGGGAGACCCAGTACTTC. The chain employs TRBV18 and TRBJ2-5; tentative D call: TRBD1 (6 bases). The CDR3 is 12 residues long. The germline V gene encodes CDR1 KGHSH and CDR2 LQKENI. V was cut by 6 bases and J by 5 bases, with 10 bases left in between.

The rearrangement links TRBV5-1 to TRBJ2-7; 10 bases are a match to TRBD1. The CDR3 is 14 residues long. Germline V CDR1 and CDR2: SGHRS, YFSETQ. After removal of 4 bases from V and 6 bases from J, the junction contained 7 bases not matched to a gene. Written as DNA, the CDR3 is TGCGCCAGCAGCCCGGACAGGGGGATTGGCGAGCAGTACTTC. Translation: CASSPDRGIGEQYF.

CDR3 region: CSVTPGLEDNEQFF. CDR3 nucleotides: TGCAGCGTCACCCCGGGTTTGGAGGACAATGAGCAGTTCTTC. This chain connects TRBV29-1 to TRBJ2-1; D might be TRBD2 (5 bases). The V end was cut by 6 bases, the J end by 5 bases, with 17 bases between. This CDR3 comprises 14 residues. From germline, CDR1 is SQVTM and CDR2 ANQGSEA.

The chain employs TRBV6-1 and TRBJ1-1; D unresolved. CDR3 length equals 13 residues. The V end was cut by 3 bases, the J end by 5 bases, with 10 bases between. Per germline, CDR1 MNHNS and CDR2 SASEGT. The CDR3 DNA sequence: TGTGCCAGCAGTGAGGGTGGAGGTACTGAAGCTTTCTTT. It translates to CASSEGGGTEAFF.

The chain combines TRBV7-9 with TRBJ2-5, with 12 bases lining up with TRBD2. Germline values: CDR1 SEHNR, CDR2 FQNEAQ (reference sequence). V dropped 5 bases and J dropped 5; count of bases not matched to a gene: 15. The CDR3 has 18 amino acids. The CDR3 sequence: CASSPRSPSGGGRETQYF. The CDR3 nucleotides are TGTGCCAGCAGCCCTCGATCCCCTAGCGGGGGGGGGCGGGAGACCCAGTACTTC.

J is TRBJ1-5 and V is TRBV10-3, with 8 bases aligning to TRBD1. CDR1 and CDR2 from the germline V gene are ENHRY and SYGVKD. This CDR3 has 15 amino acids. V trimming: 0 bases; J trimming: 2 bases; junction bases outside the gene matches: 0. The CDR3 loop reads CAISESTGGNQPQHF. The CDR3 coding sequence is TGTGCCATCAGTGAGTCGACAGGGGGCAATCAGCCCCAGCATTTT.

This clone was seen just once. The chain has TRBV27 and TRBJ1-4; tentatively, D is TRBD1 (6 bases). This CDR3 is built from 15 residues. Deletions cut 5 bases from V and 3 bases from J, with 13 bases between. The V gene's germline CDR1 is MNHEY and CDR2 SMNVEV (reference sequence). This CDR3 reads CASSQYRVPNEKLFF. As DNA, the CDR3 is TGTGCCAGCAGTCAATACAGGGTCCCTAATGAAAAACTGTTTTTT.

The chain recombines TRBV6-5 with TRBJ1-2; TRBD1 matches 7 bases. V dropped 5 bases and J dropped 8; count of bases not matched to a gene: 5. The germline CDR1 and CDR2 sequences are MNHEY and SVGAGI. There are 12 residues in the CDR3. The CDR3 DNA is TGTGCCAGCAGTGAGGGGACAGTGGGCTACACCTTC. Translating it yields CASSEGTVGYTF.

The chain uses TRBV6-1 and TRBJ2-3, with 10 bases that match TRBD2. The V and J ends lost 6 bases and 0 bases, in that order; junction bases with no gene match: 3. This CDR3 region has 15 residues. Germline V CDR1 and CDR2: MNHNS, SASEGT. The CDR3 spells CASSPSGGSTDTQYF. In DNA, the CDR3 is TGTGCCAGCAGCCCTAGCGGGGGAAGCACAGATACGCAGTATTTT.

CDR3 DNA sequence: TGCAGCGTGGCGACGGGGGCAACTAATGAAAAACTGTTTTTT. It encodes CSVATGATNEKLFF. This chain uses TRBV29-1 with TRBJ1-4; a possible D gene is TRBD1 (5 bases). With 6 bases removed from V and 0 bases from J, the gap between germline ends came to 11 bases. This CDR3 region has 14 residues. The germline CDR1 and CDR2 sequences are SQVTM and ANQGSEA. The variable domain in full, completed from reference TRBV29-1 and TRBJ1-4, reads SAVISQKPSRDICQRGTSLTIQCQVDSQVTMMFWYRQQPGQSLTLIATANQGSEATYESGFVIDKFPISRPNLTFSTLTVSNMSPEDSSIYLCSVATGATNEKLFFGSGTQLSVL.

The chain uses TRBV11-1 and TRBJ1-1; 7 nucleotides agree with TRBD1. Per germline, CDR1 SGHAT and CDR2 FQDESV (reference sequence). V lost 5 bases and J lost 8; bases outside the gene matches: 8. This CDR3 comprises 13 residues. CDR3 in amino acids: CASSPPGTAEAFF. In nucleotides, the CDR3 is TGTGCCAGCAGCCCCCCGGGGACAGCAGAAGCTTTCTTT. The full variable domain, completed using reference TRBV11-1 and TRBJ1-1, is EAEVAQSPRYKITEKSQAVAFWCDPISGHATLYWYRQILGQGPELLVQFQDESVVDDSQLPKDRFSAERLKGVDSTLKIQPAELGDSAMYLCASSPPGTAEAFFGQGTRLTVV.

The V and J genes are TRBV6-5 and TRBJ2-1, with TRBD1 matching 11 bases. Germline V lookup: CDR1 MNHEY, CDR2 SVGAGI. There are 15 residues in the CDR3. Losses at the gene ends were 4 bases for V and 9 bases for J; bases not matched to a gene: 8. CDR3 loop: CASSSAPGTGGEQFF. CDR3 coding DNA: TGTGCCAGCAGTTCAGCCCCCGGGACAGGGGGTGAGCAGTTCTTC.

This rearrangement joins TRBV10-3 to TRBJ1-6; perhaps TRBD1 as D (5 bases). Germline CDR1 reads ENHRY; CDR2 reads SYGVKD. This CDR3 region has 14 residues. With 4 bases removed from V and 9 bases from J, the gap between germline ends came to 13 bases. CDR3 amino acids: CAISARQSASPLHF. The CDR3 DNA sequence: TGTGCCATCAGTGCTCGACAGTCAGCTTCACCCCTCCACTTT.

In DNA form, the CDR3 reads TGTGCCAGCAACTTACAGGGTAGGGAAAAACTGTTTTTT. Protein product: CASNLQGREKLFF. The chain carries TRBV6-1 and TRBJ1-4, with a weak D call TRBD1 (6 bases). In germline, CDR1 is MNHNS, CDR2 SASEGT. The length of the CDR3 is 13 residues. Trimming removed 7 bases from V and 8 bases from J, with 14 bases in between.

The chain employs TRBV28 and TRBJ1-3; D gene unclear. This CDR3 region has 13 residues. Trimming took off 6 bases at V and 3 bases at J, with 9 bases between the two ends. The V gene's germline CDR1 is MDHEN and CDR2 SYDVKM. CDR3 residues: CASSLEFGNTIYF. The CDR3 DNA reads TGTGCCAGCAGCCTAGAATTTGGAAACACCATATATTTT.

The chain recombines TRBV28 with TRBJ1-5; D gene unclear. Trimming removed 5 bases from V and 0 bases from J, with 11 bases in between. The CDR3 spans 15 residues. Germline V gene lookup returns CDR1 MDHEN and CDR2 SYDVKM. Here the CDR3 DNA reads TGTGCCAGCAGTCCCCCCTACCATAGCAATCAGCCCCAGCATTTT. It codes for CASSPPYHSNQPQHF.

The J gene is TRBJ2-3, the V gene TRBV7-9, with TRBD2 identical over 13 bases. This CDR3 is built from 15 residues. Trimming cost V 5 bases and J 6 bases; bases outside gene matches: 5. Germline V gene sequence: CDR1 SEHNR, CDR2 FQNEAQ (reference sequence). The CDR3 DNA is TGTGCCAGCAGCATAACTAGCGGGGGGGCCGATACGCAGTATTTT. It specifies CASSITSGGADTQYF.